Below are 27 T cell receptor beta chains sequenced from a single sample in a study of T cell repertoires in cytomegalovirus infection. One entry per CDR3 protein results from TCRdb running MiXCR on the reads. The table includes nearly 650,000 distinct CDR3 sequences, roughly 26% detected once. The specimen sequenced was CD8+ T cells from PBMCs. The source is a human donor in good health (CMV status not recorded). Some clones in this sample may be carry-over from other donors' samples.

This clonotype has ten or more counts. The rearrangement links TRBV7-2 to TRBJ2-7, with 8 positions matching TRBD1. Trimming took 1 base from V and 7 from J; bases not matched to a gene: 3. Germline CDR1 reads SGHTA; CDR2 reads FQGNSA. The CDR3 has 13 amino acids. DNA for the CDR3: TGTGCCAGCAGCTTAGGACAGGGGCTGGAGCAGTACTTC. It encodes CASSLGQGLEQYF.

The V gene is TRBV27, the J gene TRBJ2-7; D not resolved. From germline, CDR1 is MNHEY and CDR2 SMNVEV (reference sequence). V dropped 2 bases and J dropped 0 bases, with 5 bases sitting between them. The CDR3 length is 13 residues. The CDR3 region is CASSLPYSYEQYF. As DNA, the CDR3 is TGTGCCAGCAGTTTACCCTACTCCTACGAGCAGTACTTC.

This rearrangement joins TRBV20-1 to TRBJ1-2; 7 bases match TRBD1. This CDR3 spans 15 amino acids. The J segment lost 7 bases and the V segment lost 1 base, leaving 12 bases of the junction unmatched. Per germline, CDR1 DFQATT and CDR2 SNEGSKA (reference sequence). This CDR3 reads CSARATDREGSGYTF. Written as DNA, the CDR3 is TGCAGTGCTAGAGCTACAGACAGGGAGGGATCTGGCTACACCTTC.

This chain joins TRBV12-5 and TRBJ2-2, with D perhaps matching TRBD2 (6 bases). CDR3 length: 17 amino acids. Germline V CDR1 and CDR2: LGHNT, FRNRAP. Trimming shortened V by 1 base and J by 7 bases, and 19 bases separated the two germline ends. In DNA, the CDR3 is TGTGCTAGTGGTTTGGCCCCTGAATACGGGGGTAGCGGGGAGCTGTTTTTT. It encodes CASGLAPEYGGSGELFF.

This clonotype was seen a few times. This rearrangement joins TRBV28 to TRBJ1-6; TRBD1 matches at 8 bases. The V gene end was trimmed by 11 bases and the J gene end by 7 bases; junction bases not matched to a gene: 16. The CDR3 runs 16 residues. Germline assignment: CDR1 MDHEN and CDR2 SYDVKM. CDR3 nucleotides: TGTGCCGGTCGAAGCCTCCAGGGGGCGAAAAATTCACCCCTCCACTTT. Amino acid sequence: CAGRSLQGAKNSPLHF. The variable domain in full, with the rest retrieved from reference TRBV28 and TRBJ1-6, is DVKVTQSSRYLVKRTGEKVFLECVQDMDHENMFWYRQDPGLGLRLIYFSYDVKMKEKGDIPEGYSVSREKKERFSLILESASTNQTSMYLCAGRSLQGAKNSPLHFGNGTRLTVT.

The chain links TRBV6-6 to TRBJ2-2; 8 bases match TRBD1. CDR3 length: 15 amino acids. V gave up 4 bases and J gave up 6 bases; unmatched junction bases: 7. Germline CDR1 MNHNY, CDR2 SVGAGI (reference sequence). The chain's CDR3 is CASSLGQEGPGELFF. The CDR3 DNA reads TGTGCCAGCAGTTTGGGACAGGAAGGGCCCGGGGAGCTGTTTTTT.

The chain couples TRBV9 to TRBJ2-3; 9 nucleotides align to TRBD2. The V segment lost 0 bases and the J segment 2 bases; nucleotides outside the gene matches: 4. CDR1 is SGDLS, CDR2 YYNGEE, per germline. This CDR3 is 16 amino acids long. CDR3 DNA: TGTGCCAGCAGCGTAGTAGCTAGCGGGGTCACAGATACGCAGTATTTT. This sequence encodes CASSVVASGVTDTQYF.

This clonotype has ten or more counts. The chain has TRBV7-9 and TRBJ2-2; TRBD2 aligns across 9 bases. This CDR3 contains 14 residues. Germline V gene lookup returns CDR1 SEHNR and CDR2 FQNEAQ (reference sequence). V trimming: 4 bases; J trimming: 6 bases; junction bases outside the gene matches: 3. The CDR3 reads CASSSTSGSGELFF. The CDR3 nucleotides are TGTGCCAGCAGCTCAACTAGCGGGTCCGGGGAGCTGTTTTTT.

This clonotype was seen only a few times. The chain recombines TRBV28 with TRBJ2-3; weak D call: TRBD2 (5 bases). The V end lost 4 bases, the J end lost 15 bases, and 20 bases lay between the germline ends. Germline CDR1 reads MDHEN; CDR2 reads SYDVKM. This CDR3 region has 13 residues. In DNA form, the CDR3 reads TGTGCCAGCAGTTACCCCGGGGAGCCCGCCAGCTATTTT. Translated, it gives CASSYPGEPASYF.

Only one count was recorded for this clonotype. The rearrangement links TRBV6-5 to TRBJ2-5; possibly TRBD2 for D (6 bases). Germline V gene sequence: CDR1 MNHEY, CDR2 SVGAGI. The CDR3 is 17 amino acids. Trimming cost V 5 bases and J 1 base, with 20 bases left between them. The CDR3 DNA follows: TGTGCCAGCAGTGTCCACGGGGGAGGTGGGGGCCAAGAGACCCAGTACTTC. Amino acids: CASSVHGGGGGQETQYF.

This chain joins TRBV5-5 and TRBJ2-5, with D hard to call. CDR3 length equals 13 residues. Trimming took 7 bases from V and 0 from J, leaving 10 bases between them. Germline V lookup: CDR1 SGHKS, CDR2 YYEKEE (reference sequence). The CDR3 nucleotides are TGTGCCAGCCTTTCCTCTAACCAAGAGACCCAGTACTTC. Its translation: CASLSSNQETQYF.

The rearrangement uses TRBV10-3 and TRBJ1-3; 9 bases match TRBD1. The CDR3 length is 18 residues. V was clipped by 2 bases and J by 4 bases; unmatched bases: 12. The germline gives CDR1 ENHRY, CDR2 SYGVKD. As DNA, the CDR3 is TGTGCCATCAGTGAGCCTACCAACAGACAGGGGGGAGGAAACACCATATATTTT. This codes for CAISEPTNRQGGGNTIYF.

This chain uses TRBV14 with TRBJ2-1; 7 bases are shared with TRBD1. Trimming cost V 5 bases and J 6 bases; bases outside gene matches: 10. Germline V gene sequence: CDR1 SGHDN, CDR2 FVKESK. The CDR3 is made up of 15 amino acids. The CDR3 DNA reads as TGTGCCAGCAGCTATACGGGACAGTGGGGCAATGAGCAGTTCTTC. Its translation is CASSYTGQWGNEQFF.

Concerning this clonotype itself: The DNA is omitted, as the CDR3 cannot be located on it reliably, and the CDR3 follows TCRdb's listing. This chain links TRBV28 with TRBJ2-7; the table assigns TRBD1, which was not confirmed against the DNA. The CDR3 has 13 residues if both end residues are counted. CDR1 and CDR2 (germline): MDHEN, SYDVKM. CDR3 residues: CASSSSDREGQYV.

The V gene is TRBV12-3 or TRBV12-4, the J gene TRBJ2-3, with TRBD2 matching 10 bases. V trimming: 5 bases; J trimming: 4 bases; junction bases outside the gene matches: 6. The CDR3 length is 15 residues. This chain's CDR3 is CASSPGLAYSDTQYF. The DNA for the CDR3 is TGTGCCAGCAGTCCGGGACTAGCGTATTCAGATACGCAGTATTTT.

As to this clonotype: A read error may be the cause here, since a much bigger clone is one base away. This chain connects TRBV7-9 to TRBJ2-3, with TRBD1 matching 7 bases. The CDR3 runs to 12 residues. Looked up from germline, CDR1 is SEHNR and CDR2 is FQNEAQ (reference sequence). V gave up 8 bases and J gave up 4 bases; unmatched junction bases: 3. In DNA form, the CDR3 reads TGTGCCAGCGAGGGGGCCGCAGATACGCAGTATTTT. Its protein product is CASEGAADTQYF.

The table lists this clonotype with a few counts. V and J are TRBV6-1 and TRBJ2-3, with TRBD2 matching over 8 bases. CDR3 length equals 14 residues. Germline trimming cut 5 bases from V and 7 bases from J; bases unmatched to any gene: 8. Germline lookup yields CDR1 MNHNS and CDR2 SASEGT. In DNA, the CDR3 is TGTGCCAGCAGTTTACTAGCGGACCAAAATACGCAGTATTTT. This gives the protein CASSLLADQNTQYF.

This chain uses TRBV7-9 with TRBJ2-7; D remains unclear. The V gene lost 4 bases and the J gene lost 3 bases, with 10 bases spanning the gap. This CDR3 region has 13 residues. The V gene's germline CDR1 is SEHNR and CDR2 FQNEAQ (reference sequence). The CDR3 sequence: CASSYGRNYEQYF. In DNA, the CDR3 is TGTGCCAGCAGCTATGGCAGGAACTACGAGCAGTACTTC.

This clonotype has ten or more counts. The chain joins TRBV7-9 to TRBJ2-1, with 7 bases matching TRBD2. J lost 2 bases, V lost 5 bases, and 27 bases had no gene match. Per the germline V gene, CDR1 is SEHNR and CDR2 is FQNEAQ (reference sequence). The CDR3 spans 22 residues. Here the CDR3 reads CASSTPRVLASGDGAAYNEQFF. In DNA form, the CDR3 reads TGTGCCAGCAGCACCCCTAGGGTTTTGGCTAGCGGAGATGGAGCGGCCTACAATGAGCAGTTCTTC.

In regard to this clonotype: At one end, the junction sequence differs from germline, possibly due to a read error. The chain carries TRBV7-6 and TRBJ2-3; 11 bases map to TRBD1. Germline CDR1 SGHVS, CDR2 FNYEAQ. CDR3 size: 10 residues. CDR3 nucleotides: TGTGCCAGCAGCGTTGGGACAGGGGGTTTT. This gives the protein CASSVGTGGF.

The chain employs TRBV3-1 and TRBJ2-1; weak D call: TRBD1 (5 bases). This CDR3 spans 15 amino acids. The ends were cut back, 4 bases at V and 3 bases at J, with 13 bases in the middle. Germline CDR1 LGHDT, CDR2 YNNKEL (reference sequence). The CDR3 sequence: CASSPLTAGYNEQFF. As DNA, the CDR3 is TGTGCCAGCAGCCCCTTGACAGCCGGCTACAATGAGCAGTTCTTC.

The chain employs TRBV2 and TRBJ1-5; 10 bases are a match to TRBD1. This CDR3 is 16 amino acids long. Germline V gives CDR1 SNHLY, CDR2 FYNNEI. After removal of 5 bases from V and 5 bases from J, the junction contained 9 bases not matched to a gene. The DNA for the CDR3 is TGTGCCAGCAGTCCTCCGGGACAGGGGAGGGATCAGCCCCAGCATTTT. Residues: CASSPPGQGRDQPQHF.

This clonotype turned up a few times. The chain is built from TRBV2 and TRBJ2-7; 9 bases fit TRBD1. CDR3 length equals 16 residues. J gave up 3 bases and V 6 bases, and 12 bases lay outside the gene matches. Germline V gene sequence: CDR1 SNHLY, CDR2 FYNNEI. The CDR3 nucleotides are TGTGCCAGCAGCCTGAGGACCGGACAGGGGCTCTACGAGCAGTACTTC. Amino acids: CASSLRTGQGLYEQYF.

V and J are TRBV6-2 or TRBV6-3 and TRBJ2-7, with unresolved D. The germline gives CDR1 MNHEY, CDR2 SVGEGT. The V gene lost 1 base and the J gene lost 5 bases, with 9 bases spanning the gap. The CDR3 has 13 amino acids. This CDR3 is CASSYLGWDEQYV. CDR3 in DNA: TGTGCCAGCAGTTACTTGGGGTGGGACGAGCAGTACGTC.

This clonotype was seen at least ten times. This chain connects TRBV7-8 to TRBJ2-1; D unresolved. The germline V gene encodes CDR1 SGHVS and CDR2 FQNEAQ. The CDR3 is 15 amino acids. Deletions cut 1 base from V and 3 bases from J, with 10 bases between. This CDR3 reads CASSLGGNGYNEQFF. The DNA for the CDR3 is TGTGCCAGCAGCTTAGGGGGAAACGGCTACAATGAGCAGTTCTTC. Supplemented by reference TRBV7-8 and TRBJ2-1, the full variable domain reads GAGVSQSPRYKVAKRGQDVALRCDPISGHVSLFWYQQALGQGPEFLTYFQNEAQLDKSGLPSDRFFAERPEGSVSTLKIQRTQQEDSAVYLCASSLGGNGYNEQFFGPGTRLTVL.

This clonotype came up a few times. The genes are TRBV12-3 or TRBV12-4 and TRBJ2-6; D unclear. The V end lost 3 bases, the J end lost 2 bases, and 17 bases lay between the germline ends. CDR3 length: 18 residues. DNA for the CDR3: TGTGCCAGCAGTTTCACACCTTACCCCCGGACTGGGGCCAACGTCCTGACTTTC. Residues: CASSFTPYPRTGANVLTF.

J is TRBJ2-7 and V is TRBV28, with TRBD1 identical over 9 bases. There are 14 residues in the CDR3. Germline assignment: CDR1 MDHEN and CDR2 SYDVKM. Trimming at V came to 6 bases and at J to 4 bases, leaving 7 bases not matched to a gene. In nucleotides, the CDR3 is TGTGCCAGCAGCTCCCTGGGGACAGGGTACGAGCAGTACGTC. Its protein is CASSSLGTGYEQYV.